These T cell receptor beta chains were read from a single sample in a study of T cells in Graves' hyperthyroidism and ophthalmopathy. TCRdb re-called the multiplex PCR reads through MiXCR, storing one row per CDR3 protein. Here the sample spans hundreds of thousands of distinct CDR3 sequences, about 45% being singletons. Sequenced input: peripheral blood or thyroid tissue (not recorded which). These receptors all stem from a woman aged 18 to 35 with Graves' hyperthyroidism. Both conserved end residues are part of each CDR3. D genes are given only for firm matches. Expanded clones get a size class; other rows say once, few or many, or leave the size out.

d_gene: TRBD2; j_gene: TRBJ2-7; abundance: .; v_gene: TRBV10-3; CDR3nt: TGTGCCAGCAGTTACTCGAATCTAGCGGGAGTTACCTACGAGCAGTACTTC; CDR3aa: CASSYSNLAGVTYEQYF
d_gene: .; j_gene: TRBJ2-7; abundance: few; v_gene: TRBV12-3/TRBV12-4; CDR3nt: TGTGCCAGCAGGCCAGGGCCCTACCCTAGGGAGCAGTACTTC; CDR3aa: CASRPGPYPREQYF
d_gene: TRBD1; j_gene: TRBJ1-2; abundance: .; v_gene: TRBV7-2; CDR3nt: TGTGCCAGCAGCCAGCACGGACAGGAGAACTATGGCTACACCTTC; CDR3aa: CASSQHGQENYGYTF
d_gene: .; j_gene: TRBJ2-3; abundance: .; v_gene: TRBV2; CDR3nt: TGTGCCAGCAGGGGGACCCAGATGTTGAGTACGCAGTATTTT; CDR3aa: CASRGTQMLSTQYF
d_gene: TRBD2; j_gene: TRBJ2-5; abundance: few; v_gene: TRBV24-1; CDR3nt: TGTGCCACCAGTGATCGCGGGACTAGCGGGAGAAGCCGCCAAGAGACCCAGTACTTC; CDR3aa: CATSDRGTSGRSRQETQYF
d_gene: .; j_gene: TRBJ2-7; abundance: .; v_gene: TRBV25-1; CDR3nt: TGTGCCAGCAGTGCCCCTTCCCCATGGGCAGGCTACGAGCAGTACTTC; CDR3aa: CASSAPSPWAGYEQYF
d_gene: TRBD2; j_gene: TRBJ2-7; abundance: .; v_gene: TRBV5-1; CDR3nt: TGCGCCAGCAGCACCATGCTTTGGGGAGGGACCTACGAGCAGTACTTC; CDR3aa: CASSTMLWGGTYEQYF
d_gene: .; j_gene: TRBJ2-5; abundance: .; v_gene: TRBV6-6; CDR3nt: TGTGCCAGCAGTCCGCAATCCTACATGGGAGAGACCCAGTACTTC; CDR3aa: CASSPQSYMGETQYF
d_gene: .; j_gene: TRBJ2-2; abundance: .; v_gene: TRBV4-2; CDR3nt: TGTGCCAGCAGCCAAGAAAGGGTCCGAACCGGGGAGCTGTTTTTT; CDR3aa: CASSQERVRTGELFF
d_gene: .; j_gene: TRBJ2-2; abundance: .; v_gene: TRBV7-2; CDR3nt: TGTGCCAGTACAGGGACCGGGGAGCCGTTTTTT; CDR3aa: CASTGTGEPFF
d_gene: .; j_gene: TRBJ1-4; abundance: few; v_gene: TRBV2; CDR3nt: TGTGCCAGCAGTTTGGGGGGCGCGTCAGGGGAAAAACTGTTTTTT; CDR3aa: CASSLGGASGEKLFF
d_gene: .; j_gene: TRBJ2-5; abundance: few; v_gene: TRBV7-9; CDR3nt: TGTGCCAGCAGCTTAGAAGGGCAGTCCGGGGAGACCCAGTACTTC; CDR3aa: CASSLEGQSGETQYF
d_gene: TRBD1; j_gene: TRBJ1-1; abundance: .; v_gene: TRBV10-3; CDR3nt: TGTGCCCCTATGGACAGGGAGGCTGAAGCTTTCTTT; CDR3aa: CAPMDREAEAFF
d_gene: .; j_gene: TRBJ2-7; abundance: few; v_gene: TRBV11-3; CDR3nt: TGTGCCAGCTCACCACCGGTACAGGGTCGGGAGCAGTACTTC; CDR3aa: CASSPPVQGREQYF
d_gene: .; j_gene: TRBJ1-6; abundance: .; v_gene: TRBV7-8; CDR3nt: TGTGCCAGCAGCCCCCTCGGACAGATAAATTCACCCCTCCACTTT; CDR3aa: CASSPLGQINSPLHF
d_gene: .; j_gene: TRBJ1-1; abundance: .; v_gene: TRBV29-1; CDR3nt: TGCAGCAGTGACTCGGACAACACTGAAGCTTTCTTT; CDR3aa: CSSDSDNTEAFF
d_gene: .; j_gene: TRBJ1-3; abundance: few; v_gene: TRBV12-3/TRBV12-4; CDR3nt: TGTGCCAGCAGTCCCAGGGAAAACACCATATATTTT; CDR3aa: CASSPRENTIYF
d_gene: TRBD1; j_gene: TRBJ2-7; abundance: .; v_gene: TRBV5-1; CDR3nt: TGCGCCAGCAGCCCGGGACAGGGGATGATCGACGAGCAGTACTTC; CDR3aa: CASSPGQGMIDEQYF
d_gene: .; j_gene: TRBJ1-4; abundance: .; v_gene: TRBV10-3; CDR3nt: TGTGCCATCAGTGATCCCCAGCGGGGAACCGGTGGAGAAAAACTGTTTTTT; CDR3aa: CAISDPQRGTGGEKLFF
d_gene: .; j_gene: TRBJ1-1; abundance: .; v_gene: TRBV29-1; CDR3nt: TGCAGCGCAGAGGGTCAGGAAGGGGCGGTTGAAGCTTTCTTT; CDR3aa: CSAEGQEGAVEAFF
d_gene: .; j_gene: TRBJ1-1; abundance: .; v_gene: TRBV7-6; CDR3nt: TGTGCCAGCAGCGAGAGCGTAGGGACTGAAGCTTTCTTT; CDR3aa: CASSESVGTEAFF
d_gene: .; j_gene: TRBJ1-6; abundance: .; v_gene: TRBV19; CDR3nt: TGTGCCAGTAGTGCACGGGACACAGGGCGTAATTCACCCCTCCACTTT; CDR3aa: CASSARDTGRNSPLHF
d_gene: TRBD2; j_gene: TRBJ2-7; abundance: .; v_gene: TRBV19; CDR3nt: TGTGCCTGTTCTAGCGGGAGTGGGTACGAGCAGTACTTC; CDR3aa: CACSSGSGYEQYF
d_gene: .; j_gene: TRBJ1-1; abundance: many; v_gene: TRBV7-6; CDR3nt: TGTGCCAGCAGCCGATCAACAGGGAACACTGAAGCTTTCTTT; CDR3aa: CASSRSTGNTEAFF
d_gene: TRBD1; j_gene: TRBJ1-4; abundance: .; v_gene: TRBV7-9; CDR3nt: TGTGCCAGCAGCTTAACAGGGACAGATGAAAAACTGTTTTTT; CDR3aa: CASSLTGTDEKLFF
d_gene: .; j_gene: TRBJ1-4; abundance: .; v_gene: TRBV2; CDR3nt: TGTGCCAGCACAAAAGGGGGGCGGGGGAGTGAAAAACTGTTTTTT; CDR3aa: CASTKGGRGSEKLFF
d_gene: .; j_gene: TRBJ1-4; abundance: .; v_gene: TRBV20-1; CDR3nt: TGCAGTGCCCAAGGGTTGGGGGGACGTAATGAAAAACTGTTTTTT; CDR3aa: CSAQGLGGRNEKLFF
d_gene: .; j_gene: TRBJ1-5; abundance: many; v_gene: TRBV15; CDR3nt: TGTGCCACCCAACACCGGGTCTATAGCAATCAGCCCCAGCATTTT; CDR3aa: CATQHRVYSNQPQHF
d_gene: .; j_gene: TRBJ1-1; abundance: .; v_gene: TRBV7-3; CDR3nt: TGTGCCAGCAGTTCAGCCGATGAAGCTTTCTTT; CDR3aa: CASSSADEAFF
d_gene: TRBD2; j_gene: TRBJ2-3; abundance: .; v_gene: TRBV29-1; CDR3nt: TGCAGCGTTGATTTAGCGGGGCCTAGCACAGATACGCAGTATTTT; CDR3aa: CSVDLAGPSTDTQYF
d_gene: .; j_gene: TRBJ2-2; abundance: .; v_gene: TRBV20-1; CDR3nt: TGCAGTGCTCCCAGAGGGAACACCGGGGAGCTGTTTTTT; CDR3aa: CSAPRGNTGELFF
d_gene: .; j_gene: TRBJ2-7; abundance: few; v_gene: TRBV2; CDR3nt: TGTGCCAGCAGAACCTACGAGCAGTACTTC; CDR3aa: CASRTYEQYF
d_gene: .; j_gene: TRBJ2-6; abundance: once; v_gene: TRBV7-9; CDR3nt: TGTGCCAGCAGCTTTAGCCCAGCCAACGTCCTGACTTTC; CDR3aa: CASSFSPANVLTF
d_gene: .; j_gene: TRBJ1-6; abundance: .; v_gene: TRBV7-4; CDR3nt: TGTGCCAGCAGCCCCGGGGAGAATTCACCCCTCCACTTT; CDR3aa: CASSPGENSPLHF
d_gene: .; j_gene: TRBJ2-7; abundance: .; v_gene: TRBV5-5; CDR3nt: TGTGCCAGCACAGCCAGGGCTGTCTACGAGCAGTACTTC; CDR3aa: CASTARAVYEQYF
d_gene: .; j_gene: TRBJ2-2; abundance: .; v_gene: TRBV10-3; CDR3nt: TGTGCCAGCAGTTACTTAGACATCACCACCGCCGAGCTGTTTTTT; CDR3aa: CASSYLDITTAELFF
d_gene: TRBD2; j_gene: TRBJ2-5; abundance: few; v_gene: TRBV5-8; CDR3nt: TGTGCCAGCAGCACTGGACTAGCGGGAGCCAGGGAGACCCAGTACTTC; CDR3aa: CASSTGLAGARETQYF
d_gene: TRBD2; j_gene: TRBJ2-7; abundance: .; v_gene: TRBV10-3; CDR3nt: TGTGCCAGCAGTTTTCCGGCGGGAGGAGCCTACGAGCAGTACTTC; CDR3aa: CASSFPAGGAYEQYF
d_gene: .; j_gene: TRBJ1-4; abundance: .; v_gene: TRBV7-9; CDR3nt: TGTGCCAGCAGCCGACTCACAGGGAATGAAAAACTGTTTTTT; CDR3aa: CASSRLTGNEKLFF
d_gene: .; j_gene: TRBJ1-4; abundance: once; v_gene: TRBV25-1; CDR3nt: TGTGCCAGCGGACCTCAGGGCGTTTCGGGAAAACTGTTTTTT; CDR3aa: CASGPQGVSGKLFF
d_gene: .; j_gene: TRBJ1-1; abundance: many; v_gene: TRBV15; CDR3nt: TGTGCCACCAGCAGAGGCGGTCCTCCTGAAGCTTTCTTT; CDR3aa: CATSRGGPPEAFF
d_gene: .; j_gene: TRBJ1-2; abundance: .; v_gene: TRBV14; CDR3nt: TGTGCCAGCAGCCCCCAGGTGCGAGTGGTAAACTATGGCTACACCTTC; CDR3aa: CASSPQVRVVNYGYTF
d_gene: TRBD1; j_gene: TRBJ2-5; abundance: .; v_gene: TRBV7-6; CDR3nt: TGCGCCAGCAGCCAGACGGACAGGGACGAGACCCAGTACTTC; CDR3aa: CASSQTDRDETQYF
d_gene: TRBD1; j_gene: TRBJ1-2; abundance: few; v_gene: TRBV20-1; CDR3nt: TGCAGTGCTAGAGATGAGCAGGGGGTAGGAGGCTACACCTTC; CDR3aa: CSARDEQGVGGYTF
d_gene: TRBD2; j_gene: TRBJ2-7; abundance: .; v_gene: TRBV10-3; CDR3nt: TGTGCCAGCAGCCGGACTAGCGGATTTGGATACGAGCAGTACTTC; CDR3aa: CASSRTSGFGYEQYF
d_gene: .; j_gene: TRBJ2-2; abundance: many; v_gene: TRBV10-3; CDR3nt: TGTGCCATCAGTCCGGCGGAGGCCGGGGAGCTGTTTTTT; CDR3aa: CAISPAEAGELFF
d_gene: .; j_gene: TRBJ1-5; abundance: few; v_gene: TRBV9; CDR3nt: TGTGCCAGCAGCCCCTCTCAATTTAATCAGCCCCAGCATTTT; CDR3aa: CASSPSQFNQPQHF
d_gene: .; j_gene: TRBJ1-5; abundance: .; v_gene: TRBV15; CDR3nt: TGTGCCACCAGCAGAGACTTTAGCAATCAGCCCCAGCATTTT; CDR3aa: CATSRDFSNQPQHF
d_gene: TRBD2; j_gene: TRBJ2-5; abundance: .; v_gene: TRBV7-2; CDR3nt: TGTGCCAGCAGCATAGCGGGAGTACAAGAGACCCAGTACTTC; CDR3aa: CASSIAGVQETQYF
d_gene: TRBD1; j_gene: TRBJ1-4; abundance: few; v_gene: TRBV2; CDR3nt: TGTGCCAGCAGTATTACAGGGGCCAAACTGTTTTTT; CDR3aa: CASSITGAKLFF
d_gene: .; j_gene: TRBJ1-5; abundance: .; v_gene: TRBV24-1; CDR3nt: TGTGCCAGTAGAACCCAGGGTTATAGCAATCAGCCCCAGCATTTT; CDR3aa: CASRTQGYSNQPQHF